This T cell receptor beta chain was sequenced in a study of blood T cells in healthy people across ages. It was with a sample-barcoded 5' primer and a J-beta primer mix that a second PCR of roughly 6 to 11 cycles was run. Each cDNA was tagged by a template-switch adaptor containing 12 random nucleotides. A single record per CDR3 protein comes from TCRdb applying MiXCR to the 5' RACE reads. The sample holds roughly 1.6 million distinct CDR3 sequences, about 31% seen once. The CDR3 spans 13 residues. The germline V gene has CDR1 MDHEN and CDR2 SYDVKM. The ends were cut back, 3 bases at V and 4 bases at J, with 9 bases in the middle. General study findings and limits: Higher diversity and more naive CD4+ cells were features of long-lived donors, compared to aged donors.

As to this clonotype: The antigen is undetermined.

The chain carries TRBV28 and TRBJ2-5, with D hard to call. Sequences were obtained from blood. This TCR came from a woman aged 25 to 39 in good health. CDR3 nucleotide sequence: TGTGCCAGCAGTTTGCAAAAACTAGAGACCCAGTACTTC. This codes for CASSLQKLETQYF.